One and the same sample provided the 9 T cell receptor beta chains below, sequenced in a study of T-cell reconstitution after alpha-beta-depleted transplantation in children. Library preparation (for TCRbeta) was performed with unique molecular identifiers. TCRdb recomputed calls from the PCR reads with MiXCR, one row per CDR3 protein. Found here are about 480,000 distinct CDR3 sequences, under 15% of them singletons; the top ten hold about 6%. Sequenced here: PBMCs from the stem cell graft donor, sampled from the stem cell graft. The receptor source for this set is a human donor who donated a stem cell graft to a child with combined immunodeficiency.

This clonotype was recorded many times. V is TRBV7-2 and J is TRBJ1-3, with D maybe TRBD1 (5 bases). The V and J ends lost 5 bases and 3 bases respectively, with 14 bases between them. CDR1 SGHTA and CDR2 FQGNSA come from the germline V gene. This CDR3 contains 15 residues. The CDR3 sequence: CASSGVRGSGNTIYF. The CDR3 coding sequence is TGTGCCAGCAGCGGGGTGAGGGGCAGTGGAAACACCATATATTTT.

The table lists this clonotype with a few counts. This chain joins TRBV12-3 or TRBV12-4 and TRBJ2-1, with D perhaps TRBD2 (6 bases). V gave up 7 bases and J gave up 8 bases, with 12 bases separating them. The CDR3 is 12 residues long. CDR3 region: CASTKRRDEQFF. The DNA for the CDR3 is TGTGCCAGCACCAAGAGGAGGGATGAGCAGTTCTTC.

This chain uses TRBV21-1 with TRBJ2-3; TRBD1, the D gene given by the table, was not confirmed from the DNA. TRBV21-1 is noted as a pseudogene. The CDR3 runs to 18 residues. The CDR3 DNA sequence: TGTGCCAGCAGCAAACAGGACAGGGGGTTAGTCTTCACAGATACGCAGTATTTT. It is translated as CASSKQDRGLVFTDTQYF.

This clonotype was seen at least ten times. CDR3 DNA sequence: TGTGCCAGCAGTAGGACTAGCGGGGGCCAGAACACCGGGGAGCTGTTTTTT. This codes for CASSRTSGGQNTGELFF. V gene TRBV12-3 or TRBV12-4 combines with J gene TRBJ2-2; 13 nucleotides align to TRBD2. The trim removed 5 bases at V and 1 base at J, leaving 4 bases unmatched. The CDR3 is 17 residues long.

The V gene is TRBV5-4, the J gene TRBJ2-7; the match to TRBD1 covers 11 bases. V was pared by 3 bases and J by 7 bases, with 6 bases of the junction left unmatched. Germline CDR1 SGHNT, CDR2 YYREEE (reference sequence). The CDR3 covers 14 residues. CDR3 residues: CASSSDRGRWEQYF. CDR3 nucleotide sequence: TGTGCCAGCAGCTCGGACAGGGGGCGATGGGAGCAGTACTTC.

This clonotype was observed at least ten times. The CDR3 protein is CASSLGLAGVEQFF. Here the CDR3 DNA reads TGTGCCAGCAGTTTGGGACTAGCGGGAGTTGAGCAGTTCTTC. This chain uses TRBV12-3 or TRBV12-4 with TRBJ2-1; 14 bases match TRBD2. The CDR3 has 14 residues. V shed 3 bases and J 9 bases; nucleotides not matched to a gene: 1.

This clonotype was seen a handful of times. This chain joins TRBV4-2 and TRBJ1-6; D is unresolved. CDR1 and CDR2 (germline): LGHNA, YNFKEQ. CDR3 length: 15 amino acids. The V end lost 4 bases, the J end lost 10 bases, and 17 bases lay between the germline ends. The CDR3 DNA follows: TGTGCCAGCAGCCCTTGGACGGAAGTGGCCTCACCCCTCCACTTT. Amino acids: CASSPWTEVASPLHF.

The table lists this clonotype with many counts. V and J are TRBV6-1 and TRBJ2-5; 8 bases are a match to TRBD2. In germline, CDR1 is MNHNS, CDR2 SASEGT. The CDR3 spans 14 residues. The J segment lost 7 bases and the V segment lost 5 bases, leaving 9 bases of the junction unmatched. The CDR3 reads CASSTGLEVGTQYF. DNA for the CDR3: TGTGCCAGCAGTACGGGACTAGAGGTCGGGACCCAGTACTTC.

The V call is TRBV11-1, the J call TRBJ2-7; 7 nucleotides line up with TRBD1. This CDR3 region has 18 residues. With 0 bases clipped from V and 0 bases from J, the junction kept 11 bases outside the gene matches. In germline, CDR1 is SGHAT, CDR2 FQDESV (reference sequence). The CDR3 nucleotides read TGTGCCAGCAGCTTAGCCTCCTATTACAGGGGACACTCCTACGAGCAGTACTTC. This gives the protein CASSLASYYRGHSYEQYF.